The 4 T cell receptor beta chains below all came from one sample that was sequenced in a study of CD8 T cells in ankylosing spondylitis. MiXCR, run by TCRdb on the 5' RACE reads, gives a single entry per CDR3 protein. The repertoire includes under 300,000 distinct CDR3 sequences, around 10% of them detected once, and 6% to 8% sits in the top ten. The sample was blood, either unsorted or a sorted T cell fraction (not recorded which). The source is a male donor with ankylosing spondylitis or in good health (not recorded which).

This clonotype was seen at least ten times. The V call is TRBV20-1, the J call TRBJ1-5; 11 bases are shared with TRBD1. The CDR3 is made up of 13 amino acids. The V segment lost 4 bases and the J segment 5 bases; nucleotides outside the gene matches: 1. Germline V CDR1 and CDR2: DFQATT, SNEGSKA (reference sequence). The CDR3 DNA follows: TGCAGTGCTAAGGGACAGGGGGATCAGCCCCAGCATTTT. This encodes CSAKGQGDQPQHF.

This chain joins TRBV5-5 and TRBJ1-1; D gene uncertain. The length of the CDR3 is 13 residues. The ends were cut back, 5 bases at V and 0 bases at J, with 8 bases in the middle. CDR1 is SGHKS, CDR2 YYEKEE, per germline (reference sequence). The CDR3 loop reads CASREEVNTEAFF. For the CDR3, the DNA is TGTGCCAGCAGAGAAGAGGTGAACACTGAAGCTTTCTTT.

This clonotype was observed at least ten times. J is TRBJ2-1 and V is TRBV20-1, with D tentatively TRBD2 (5 bases). The CDR3 spans 14 residues. CDR1 is DFQATT and CDR2 is SNEGSKA in the germline V gene (reference sequence). Deletions cut 3 bases from V and 1 base from J, with 10 bases between. The CDR3 reads CSASVPGSYNEQFF. The DNA of the CDR3 is TGCAGTGCTAGTGTACCGGGGTCCTACAATGAGCAGTTCTTC.

Ten or more counts support this clonotype. V usage is TRBV3-1 and J usage is TRBJ1-2, with D perhaps matching TRBD1 (5 bases). Germline assignment: CDR1 LGHDT and CDR2 YNNKEL (reference sequence). V was clipped by 5 bases and J by 5 bases, with 15 bases between them. The CDR3 is made up of 14 amino acids. CDR3: CASSSWGRSYGYTF. CDR3 bases: TGTGCCAGCAGCTCCTGGGGGAGGTCATATGGCTACACCTTC. The whole variable domain, remainder taken from reference TRBV3-1 and TRBJ1-2, is DTAVSQTPKYLVTQMGNDKSIKCEQNLGHDTMYWYKQDSKKFLKIMFSYNNKELIINETVPNRFSPKSPDKAHLNLHINSLELGDSAVYFCASSSWGRSYGYTFGSGTRLTVV.